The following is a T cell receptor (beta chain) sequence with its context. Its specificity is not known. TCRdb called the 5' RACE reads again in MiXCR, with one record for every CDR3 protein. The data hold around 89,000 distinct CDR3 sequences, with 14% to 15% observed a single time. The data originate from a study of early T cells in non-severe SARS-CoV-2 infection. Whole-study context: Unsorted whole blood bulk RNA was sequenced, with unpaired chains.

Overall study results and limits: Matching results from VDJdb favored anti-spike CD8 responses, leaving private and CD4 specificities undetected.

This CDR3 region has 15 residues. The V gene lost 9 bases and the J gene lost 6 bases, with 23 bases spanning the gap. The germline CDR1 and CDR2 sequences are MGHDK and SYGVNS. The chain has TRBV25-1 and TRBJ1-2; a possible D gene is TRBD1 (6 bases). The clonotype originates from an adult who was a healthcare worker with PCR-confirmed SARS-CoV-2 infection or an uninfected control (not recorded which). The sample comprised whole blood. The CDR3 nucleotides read TGTGCCAGTCTCCGTATGGGGGCGCTATATGATGGCTACACCTTC. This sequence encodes CASLRMGALYDGYTF.